The next 25 T cell receptor beta chains were all read from a single sample in a study of cytomegalovirus exposure and HLA in healthy donors. TCRdb keeps only in-frame clones here, not all; method: immunoSEQ multiplex PCR. The table includes roughly 280,000 clones, 80% to 90% detected once. The specimen sequenced was PBMCs. The receptors were gathered from a woman under 30 in good health and CMV-seronegative.

This chain links TRBV9 with TRBJ1-5; D is uncertain. CDR1 SGDLS and CDR2 YYNGEE come from the germline V gene. This CDR3 is built from 14 residues. Trimming took off 0 bases at V and 3 bases at J, with 7 bases between the two ends. The CDR3 DNA sequence: TGTGCCAGCAGCGTAGGTGACTACAATCAGCCCCAGCATTTT. This encodes CASSVGDYNQPQHF.

The chain recombines TRBV10-3 with TRBJ2-1, with 12 bases aligning to TRBD2. J was trimmed by 5 bases and V by 3 bases; bases with no gene match: 11. Germline CDR1 ENHRY, CDR2 SYGVKD. The CDR3 covers 18 residues. The CDR3 here is CAISERLAGGDGNNEQFF. The CDR3 DNA follows: TGTGCCATCAGTGAACGTCTAGCGGGAGGGGATGGTAACAATGAGCAGTTCTTC.

This chain uses TRBV27 with TRBJ1-3; D remains unclear. V gave up 3 bases and J gave up 0 bases, with 15 bases separating them. CDR1 and CDR2 from the germline V gene are MNHEY and SMNVEV (reference sequence). The CDR3 consists of 17 residues. As DNA, the CDR3 is TGTGCCAGCAGTTTTCAGGTCCACTTTGACTCTGGAAACACCATATATTTT. Its protein is CASSFQVHFDSGNTIYF.

The genes are TRBV6-5 and TRBJ1-2, with 7 nucleotides matching TRBD1. V gave up 5 bases and J gave up 8 bases; unmatched junction bases: 11. CDR3 length equals 14 residues. Germline loops: CDR1 MNHEY, CDR2 SVGAGI. The CDR3 region is CASSREGNRGGYTF. In DNA, the CDR3 is TGTGCCAGCAGTCGAGAGGGGAACAGGGGCGGCTACACCTTC.

The genes are TRBV5-8 and TRBJ2-7; TRBD2 matches at 7 bases. The CDR3 totals 13 residues. The trim removed 3 bases at V and 5 bases at J, leaving 5 bases unmatched. Germline V gives CDR1 SGHTS, CDR2 YDEGEE. CDR3 protein: CASSWGGRDEQYF. Here the CDR3 DNA reads TGTGCCAGCAGCTGGGGGGGGAGGGACGAGCAGTACTTC.

This clone was counted a single time. The chain is built from TRBV2 and TRBJ1-5, with 9 bases aligning to TRBD1. CDR1 SNHLY and CDR2 FYNNEI come from the germline V gene. The CDR3 length is 15 residues. The J segment lost 5 bases and the V segment lost 5 bases, leaving 7 bases of the junction unmatched. CDR3 sequence: CASSRRTGEDQPQHF. In DNA form, the CDR3 reads TGTGCCAGCAGTCGTCGGACAGGGGAGGATCAGCCCCAGCATTTT.

The chain uses TRBV2 and TRBJ2-3; TRBD1 matches 7 bases. This CDR3 is built from 15 residues. Germline-derived CDR1 and CDR2 are SNHLY and FYNNEI. V shed 3 bases and J 2 bases; nucleotides not matched to a gene: 5. CDR3 coding DNA: TGTGCCAGCAGTGACGTGGGACAGAACACAGATACGCAGTATTTT. This encodes CASSDVGQNTDTQYF.

J is TRBJ2-7 and V is TRBV28; 7 bases are a match to TRBD2. Germline V lookup: CDR1 MDHEN, CDR2 SYDVKM. The CDR3 contains 12 residues. With V trimmed by 4 bases and J by 3 bases, 0 bases remained unmatched. In DNA form, the CDR3 reads TGTGCCAGCAGTTCGGGGGGCTACGAGCAGTACTTC. Translation: CASSSGGYEQYF. The full variable domain, in which reference TRBV28 and TRBJ2-7 provide the parts outside the CDR3, is DVKVTQSSRYLVKRTGEKVFLECVQDMDHENMFWYRQDPGLGLRLIYFSYDVKMKEKGDIPEGYSVSREKKERFSLILESASTNQTSMYLCASSSGGYEQYFGPGTRLTVT.

The rearrangement links TRBV5-6 to TRBJ2-5, with D possibly TRBD2 on 7 matching bases. The CDR3 is 15 amino acids. CDR1 and CDR2 (germline): SGHDT, YYEEEE. V lost 0 bases, J lost 13 bases, and 22 bases lay in between. CDR3 DNA sequence: TGTGCCAGCAGCTTGGCCTCGGGGGGCCGGGACCCAGGGTACTTC. Protein product: CASSLASGGRDPGYF.

The rearrangement links TRBV7-9 to TRBJ1-2, with 8 bases identical to TRBD1. CDR1 SEHNR and CDR2 FQNEAQ come from the germline V gene (reference sequence). This CDR3 has 15 amino acids. After removal of 5 bases from V and 1 base from J, the junction contained 6 bases not matched to a gene. CDR3 sequence reads: CASSHRQGFNYGYTF. DNA for the CDR3: TGTGCCAGCAGCCACCGACAGGGGTTTAACTATGGCTACACCTTC.

This chain joins TRBV7-9 and TRBJ1-5; no firm D call. The germline V gene encodes CDR1 SEHNR and CDR2 FQNEAQ (reference sequence). Trimming removed 2 bases from V and 6 bases from J, with 8 bases in between. The CDR3 sequence is 13 residues long. The CDR3 loop is CASSLYEGQPQHF. CDR3 DNA sequence: TGTGCCAGCAGCTTATACGAGGGTCAGCCCCAGCATTTT.

The chain links TRBV10-3 to TRBJ2-2; 12 bases agree with TRBD1. Germline CDR1 is ENHRY and CDR2 is SYGVKD. The CDR3 covers 17 residues. With 0 bases clipped from V and 7 bases from J, the junction kept 6 bases outside the gene matches. The CDR3 bases are TGTGCCATCAGTGAGTCTGCGGGACAGGGGGCTGTCGGGGAGCTGTTTTTT. Protein sequence: CAISESAGQGAVGELFF.

The rearrangement links TRBV27 to TRBJ2-1, with TRBD2 matching 14 bases. The ends lost 8 bases at V and 7 bases at J; junction bases unmatched: 13. CDR3 length: 17 amino acids. The germline V gene encodes CDR1 MNHEY and CDR2 SMNVEV (reference sequence). In DNA, the CDR3 is TGTGCCAGCGCCATCGCAATGGGACTAGCGGGAGAAAATGAGCAGTTCTTC. This encodes CASAIAMGLAGENEQFF.

The genes are TRBV6-5 and TRBJ2-5, with D possibly matching TRBD2 (5 bases). Germline values: CDR1 MNHEY, CDR2 SVGAGI. The CDR3 has 13 amino acids. V was shortened by 4 bases and J by 9 bases, with 15 bases between the two germline ends. CDR3 loop: CASSFTRADPQYF. The CDR3 bases are TGTGCCAGCAGTTTCACGAGGGCAGATCCCCAGTACTTC.

The chain couples TRBV11-2 to TRBJ1-2; 9 bases map to TRBD1. The trim removed 5 bases at V and 8 bases at J, leaving 12 bases unmatched. This CDR3 has 15 amino acids. Germline CDR1 SGHAT, CDR2 FQNNGV. CDR3 in amino acids: CASSRTGGVTGGYTF. CDR3 nucleotides: TGTGCCAGCAGCCGAACAGGGGGCGTTACGGGCGGCTACACCTTC.

This clone has just a few counts. This rearrangement joins TRBV7-9 to TRBJ2-7; 8 positions match TRBD2. Trimming cost V 5 bases and J 0 bases; bases outside gene matches: 9. The CDR3 is made up of 16 amino acids. The V gene's germline CDR1 is SEHNR and CDR2 FQNEAQ (reference sequence). CDR3 in amino acids: CASSPAGAGSSYEQYF. CDR3 bases: TGTGCCAGCAGCCCAGCGGGAGCAGGGAGCTCCTACGAGCAGTACTTC.

The chain combines TRBV25-1 with TRBJ1-2; 7 nucleotides align to TRBD1. This CDR3 comprises 15 residues. Per germline, CDR1 MGHDK and CDR2 SYGVNS. Trimming at V came to 3 bases and at J to 4 bases, leaving 8 bases not matched to a gene. The CDR3 DNA is TGTGCCAGCAGTGACACCGGAGGGGGCCCCTATGGCTACACCTTC. Translation: CASSDTGGGPYGYTF.

The gene calls are TRBV5-1 and TRBJ1-1; D is uncertain. The CDR3 length is 12 residues. Germline loops: CDR1 SGHRS, CDR2 YFSETQ. V gave up 2 bases and J gave up 8 bases, with 10 bases separating them. CDR3 in amino acids: CASSLDGGEAFF. The CDR3 DNA reads TGCGCCAGCAGCTTAGATGGAGGCGAAGCTTTCTTT.

The V call is TRBV5-1, the J call TRBJ2-5; 10 bases map to TRBD2. This CDR3 region has 16 residues. Germline V lookup: CDR1 SGHRS, CDR2 YFSETQ. J lost 5 bases, V lost 0 bases, and 7 bases had no gene match. The CDR3 DNA sequence: TGCGCCAGCAGCTTGGTGTCTAGCGGGAGCGGGGAGACCCAGTACTTC. Residues: CASSLVSSGSGETQYF. Variable domain in full (rest from reference TRBV5-1 and TRBJ2-5): KAGVTQTPRYLIKTRGQQVTLSCSPISGHRSVSWYQQTPGQGLQFLFEYFSETQRNKGNFPGRFSGRQFSNSRSEMNVSTLELGDSALYLCASSLVSSGSGETQYFGPGTRLLVL.

The chain combines TRBV30 with TRBJ1-5; TRBD1 aligns across 9 bases. The germline V gene has CDR1 GTSNPN and CDR2 SVGIG (reference sequence). J lost 7 bases, V lost 5 bases, and 3 bases had no gene match. The CDR3 runs to 12 residues. The CDR3 spells CAWDRGGQPQHF. DNA for the CDR3: TGTGCCTGGGACAGGGGGGGGCAGCCCCAGCATTTT.

The chain couples TRBV18 to TRBJ1-2; D ambiguous. Trimming shortened V by 3 bases and J by 0 bases, and 11 bases separated the two germline ends. CDR1 KGHSH and CDR2 LQKENI come from the germline V gene. The CDR3 is made up of 15 amino acids. CDR3 bases: TGTGCCAGCTCACCCGGGGTAAGAGCTAACTATGGCTACACCTTC. Its protein is CASSPGVRANYGYTF.

V usage is TRBV2 and J usage is TRBJ2-7, with 7 bases aligning to TRBD2. The CDR3 spans 15 residues. Germline V gene sequence: CDR1 SNHLY, CDR2 FYNNEI. Trimming took 7 bases from V and 5 from J; bases not matched to a gene: 14. CDR3 sequence (DNA): TGTGCCAGCACCCCTAGGCGGGAGATAATCCACGAGCAGTACTTC. Its protein product is CASTPRREIIHEQYF.

This rearrangement joins TRBV5-4 to TRBJ2-2, with unresolved D. CDR1 SGHNT and CDR2 YYREEE come from the germline V gene (reference sequence). The CDR3 extends over 16 amino acids. Trimming took 0 bases from V and 1 from J, leaving 10 bases between them. This CDR3 is CASSLVSGWNTGELFF. The DNA for the CDR3 is TGTGCCAGCAGCTTGGTCTCAGGTTGGAACACCGGGGAGCTGTTTTTT.

V gene TRBV5-1 combines with J gene TRBJ2-1; 8 positions agree with TRBD1. The CDR3 runs 16 residues. V lost 0 bases and J lost 9; bases outside the gene matches: 11. CDR1 is SGHRS, CDR2 YFSETQ, per germline. CDR3 in amino acids: CASSLEGQGAWVEQFF. The CDR3 DNA follows: TGCGCCAGCAGCTTGGAGGGTCAGGGGGCATGGGTTGAGCAGTTCTTC.

The gene calls are TRBV28 and TRBJ1-2, with D unclear. Germline V gives CDR1 MDHEN, CDR2 SYDVKM. There are 13 residues in the CDR3. Deletions cut 3 bases from V and 4 bases from J, with 9 bases between. CDR3 in amino acids: CASSLNQIYGYTF. In nucleotides, the CDR3 is TGTGCCAGCAGTTTGAACCAGATCTATGGCTACACCTTC.